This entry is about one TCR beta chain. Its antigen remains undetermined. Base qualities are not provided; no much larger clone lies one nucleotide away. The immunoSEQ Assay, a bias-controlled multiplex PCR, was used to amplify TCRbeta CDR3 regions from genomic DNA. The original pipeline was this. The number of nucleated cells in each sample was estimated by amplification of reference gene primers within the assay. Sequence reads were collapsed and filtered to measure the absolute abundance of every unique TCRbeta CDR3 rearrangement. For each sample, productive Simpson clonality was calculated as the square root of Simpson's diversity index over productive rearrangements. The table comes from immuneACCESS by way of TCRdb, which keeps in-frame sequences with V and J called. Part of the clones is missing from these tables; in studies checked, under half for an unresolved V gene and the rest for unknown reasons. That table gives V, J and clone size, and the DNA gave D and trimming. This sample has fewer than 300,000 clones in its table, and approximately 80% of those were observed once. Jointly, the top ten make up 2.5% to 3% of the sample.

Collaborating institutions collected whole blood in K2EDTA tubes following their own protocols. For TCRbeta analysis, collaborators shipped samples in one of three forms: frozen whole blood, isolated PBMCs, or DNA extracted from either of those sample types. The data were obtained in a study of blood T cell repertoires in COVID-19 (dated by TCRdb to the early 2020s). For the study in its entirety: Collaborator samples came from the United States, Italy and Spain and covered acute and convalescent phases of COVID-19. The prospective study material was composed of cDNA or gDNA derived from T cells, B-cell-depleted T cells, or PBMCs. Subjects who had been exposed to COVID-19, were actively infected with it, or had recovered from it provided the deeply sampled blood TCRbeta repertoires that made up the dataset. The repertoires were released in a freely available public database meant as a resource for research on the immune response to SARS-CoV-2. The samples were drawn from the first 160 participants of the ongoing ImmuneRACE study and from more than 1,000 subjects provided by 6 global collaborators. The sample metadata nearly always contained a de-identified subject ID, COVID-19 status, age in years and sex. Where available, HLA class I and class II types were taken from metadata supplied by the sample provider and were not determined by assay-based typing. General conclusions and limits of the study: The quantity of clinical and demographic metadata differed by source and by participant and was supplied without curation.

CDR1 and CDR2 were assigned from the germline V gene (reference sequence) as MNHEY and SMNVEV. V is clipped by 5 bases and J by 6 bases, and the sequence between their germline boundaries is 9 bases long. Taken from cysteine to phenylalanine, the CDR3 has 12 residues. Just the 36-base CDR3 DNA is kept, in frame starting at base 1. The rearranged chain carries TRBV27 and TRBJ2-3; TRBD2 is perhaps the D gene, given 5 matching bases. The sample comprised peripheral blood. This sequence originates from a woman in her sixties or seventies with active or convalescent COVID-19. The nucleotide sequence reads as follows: TGTGCCAGCAGTCTTTCGGGGGATACGCAGTATTTT. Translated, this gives CASSLSGDTQYF.